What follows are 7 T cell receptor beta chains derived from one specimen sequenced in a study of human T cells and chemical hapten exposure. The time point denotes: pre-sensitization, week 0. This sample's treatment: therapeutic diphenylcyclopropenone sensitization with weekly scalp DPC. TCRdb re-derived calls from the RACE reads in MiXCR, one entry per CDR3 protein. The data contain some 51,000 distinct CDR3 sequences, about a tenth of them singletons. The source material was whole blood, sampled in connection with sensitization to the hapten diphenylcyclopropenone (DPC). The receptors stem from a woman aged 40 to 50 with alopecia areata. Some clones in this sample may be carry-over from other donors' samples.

CDR3 sequence: CASSPHPPGQAPSGANVLTF. The CDR3 coding sequence is TGTGCCAGCAGCCCCCATCCCCCGGGACAGGCGCCTTCTGGGGCCAACGTCCTGACTTTC. This chain links TRBV5-5 with TRBJ2-6; 8 nucleotides match TRBD1. There are 20 residues in the CDR3. CDR1 is SGHKS, CDR2 YYEKEE, per germline (reference sequence). V lost 4 bases and J lost 1; bases outside the gene matches: 16.

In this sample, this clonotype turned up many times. The CDR3 loop is CATRQGSPYGYTF. In nucleotides, the CDR3 is TGTGCCACCCGACAGGGAAGTCCCTATGGCTACACCTTC. The chain is built from TRBV6-5 and TRBJ1-2; 7 nucleotides align to TRBD1. The V gene end was trimmed by 10 bases and the J gene end by 4 bases; junction bases not matched to a gene: 9. Germline V CDR1 and CDR2: MNHEY, SVGAGI. The length of the CDR3 is 13 residues.

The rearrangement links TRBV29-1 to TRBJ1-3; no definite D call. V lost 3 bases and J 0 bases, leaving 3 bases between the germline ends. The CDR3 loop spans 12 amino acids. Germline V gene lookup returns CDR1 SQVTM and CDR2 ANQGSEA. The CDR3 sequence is CSVDTSGNTIYF. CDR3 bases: TGCAGCGTTGACACCTCTGGAAACACCATATATTTT. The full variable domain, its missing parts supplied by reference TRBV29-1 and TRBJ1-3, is SAVISQKPSRDICQRGTSLTIQCQVDSQVTMMFWYRQQPGQSLTLIATANQGSEATYESGFVIDKFPISRPNLTFSTLTVSNMSPEDSSIYLCSVDTSGNTIYFGEGSWLTVV.

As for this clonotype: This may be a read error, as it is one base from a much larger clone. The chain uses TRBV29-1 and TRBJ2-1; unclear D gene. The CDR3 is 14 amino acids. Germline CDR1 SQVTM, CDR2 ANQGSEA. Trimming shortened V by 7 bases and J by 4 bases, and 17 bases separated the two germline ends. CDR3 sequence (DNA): TGCAGCGACAGAGACCCGAACGATTACAATGAGCAGTTCTTC. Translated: CSDRDPNDYNEQFF.

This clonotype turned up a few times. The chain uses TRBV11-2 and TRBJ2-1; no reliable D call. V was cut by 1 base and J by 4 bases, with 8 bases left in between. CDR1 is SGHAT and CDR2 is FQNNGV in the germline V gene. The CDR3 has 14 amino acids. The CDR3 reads CASSLGYPYNEQFF. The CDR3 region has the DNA TGTGCCAGCAGCTTAGGATACCCATACAATGAGCAGTTCTTC.

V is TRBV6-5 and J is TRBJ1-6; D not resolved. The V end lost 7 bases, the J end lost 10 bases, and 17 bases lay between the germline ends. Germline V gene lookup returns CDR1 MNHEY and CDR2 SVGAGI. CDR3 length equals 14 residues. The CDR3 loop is CASKLEPTGSPLHF. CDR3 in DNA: TGTGCCAGCAAACTCGAACCTACGGGATCACCCCTCCACTTT.

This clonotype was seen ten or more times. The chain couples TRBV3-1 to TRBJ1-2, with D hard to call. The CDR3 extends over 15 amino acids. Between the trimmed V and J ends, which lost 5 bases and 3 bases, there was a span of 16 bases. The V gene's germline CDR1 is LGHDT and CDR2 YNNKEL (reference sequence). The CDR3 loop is CASSNSLGGDYGYTF. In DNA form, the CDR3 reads TGTGCCAGCAGCAACAGTTTGGGTGGGGACTATGGCTACACCTTC. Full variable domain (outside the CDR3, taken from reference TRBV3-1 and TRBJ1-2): DTAVSQTPKYLVTQMGNDKSIKCEQNLGHDTMYWYKQDSKKFLKIMFSYNNKELIINETVPNRFSPKSPDKAHLNLHINSLELGDSAVYFCASSNSLGGDYGYTFGSGTRLTVV.